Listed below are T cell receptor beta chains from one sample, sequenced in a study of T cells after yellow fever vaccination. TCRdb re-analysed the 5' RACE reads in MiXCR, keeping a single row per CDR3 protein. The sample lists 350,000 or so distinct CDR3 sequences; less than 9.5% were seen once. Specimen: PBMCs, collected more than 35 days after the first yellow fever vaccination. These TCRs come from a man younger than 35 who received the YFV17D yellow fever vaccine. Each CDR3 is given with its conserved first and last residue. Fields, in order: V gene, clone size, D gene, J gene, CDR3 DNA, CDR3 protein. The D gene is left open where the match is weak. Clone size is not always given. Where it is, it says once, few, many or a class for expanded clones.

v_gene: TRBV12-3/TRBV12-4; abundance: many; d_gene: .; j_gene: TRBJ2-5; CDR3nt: TGTGCCAGCAGCAACTGGGGTGGTTGGCAAGAGACCCAGTACTTC; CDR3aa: CASSNWGGWQETQYF
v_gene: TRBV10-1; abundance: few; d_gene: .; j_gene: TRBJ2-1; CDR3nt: TGCGCCAGCAGCCCGGGCTGGGGGGCGAGGAATGAGCAGTTCTTC; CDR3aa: CASSPGWGARNEQFF
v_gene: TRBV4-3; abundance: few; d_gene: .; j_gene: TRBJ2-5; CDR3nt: TGCGCCAGCAGCCAAAGCTCTGAGGAGACCCAGTACTTC; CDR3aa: CASSQSSEETQYF
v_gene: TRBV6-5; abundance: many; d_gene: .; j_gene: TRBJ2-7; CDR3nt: TGTGCCAGCAGTTCCCCCTACGAGCAGTACTTC; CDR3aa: CASSSPYEQYF
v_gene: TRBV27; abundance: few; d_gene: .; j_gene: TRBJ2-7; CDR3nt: TGTGCCAGCAGTTTGAGATGGAGCTACGAGCAGTACTTC; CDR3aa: CASSLRWSYEQYF
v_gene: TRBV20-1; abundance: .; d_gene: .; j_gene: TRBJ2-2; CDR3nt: TGCAGTGCCAGGACGCTGGTGGACGGTGGGGAGCTGTTTTTT; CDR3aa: CSARTLVDGGELFF
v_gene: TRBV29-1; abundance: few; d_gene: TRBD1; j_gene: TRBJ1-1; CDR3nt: TGCAGCGTTCCACAGGGGGCCCAGCCTGAAGCTTTCTTT; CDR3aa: CSVPQGAQPEAFF
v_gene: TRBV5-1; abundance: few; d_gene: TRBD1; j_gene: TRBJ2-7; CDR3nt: TGCGCCAGCAGCGAACAGGGGGCTAGACACGAGCAGTACTTC; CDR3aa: CASSEQGARHEQYF
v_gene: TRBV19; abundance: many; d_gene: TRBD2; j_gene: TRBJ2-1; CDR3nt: TGTGCCAGCTTAGTGAGCGGGGGAAACCTCTACAATGAGCAGTTCTTC; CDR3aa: CASLVSGGNLYNEQFF
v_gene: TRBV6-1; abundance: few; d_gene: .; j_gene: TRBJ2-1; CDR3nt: TGTGCCAGCAGATTCGGGACGGACTACAATGAGCAGTTCTTC; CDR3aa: CASRFGTDYNEQFF
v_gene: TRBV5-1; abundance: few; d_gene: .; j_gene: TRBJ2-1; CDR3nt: TGCGCCAGCAGCTTTGCCCCAGGGGATGAGAATGAGCAGTTCTTC; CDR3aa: CASSFAPGDENEQFF
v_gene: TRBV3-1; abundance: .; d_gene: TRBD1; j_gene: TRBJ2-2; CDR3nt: TGTGCCAGCAGCCAAGGGACTCGGGACAGGGGGCTGTTCGCGAACACCGGGGAGCTGTTTTTT; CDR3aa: CASSQGTRDRGLFANTGELFF
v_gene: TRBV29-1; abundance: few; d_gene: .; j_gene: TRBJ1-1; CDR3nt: TGCAGCGGAATACAAGTGAACACTGAAGCTTTCTTT; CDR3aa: CSGIQVNTEAFF
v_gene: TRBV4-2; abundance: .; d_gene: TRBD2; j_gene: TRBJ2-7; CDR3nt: TGTGCCAGCAGTATAGCGGGGGCCACCTACGAGCAGTACTTC; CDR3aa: CASSIAGATYEQYF
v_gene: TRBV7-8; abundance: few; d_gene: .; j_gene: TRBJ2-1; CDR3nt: TGTGCCAGCAACCATCCTCGAAAAGACCCGGAGGGCTACAATGAGCAGTTCTTC; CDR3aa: CASNHPRKDPEGYNEQFF
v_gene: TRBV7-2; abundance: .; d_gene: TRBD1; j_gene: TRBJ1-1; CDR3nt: TGTGCCAGCAGCCCTCCAGGACAGGGTTCAACAGCTTTCTTT; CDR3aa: CASSPPGQGSTAFF
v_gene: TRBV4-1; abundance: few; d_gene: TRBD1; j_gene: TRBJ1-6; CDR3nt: TGCGCCAGCAGCTACCGGGACAGGGATAATTCACCCCTCCACTTT; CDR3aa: CASSYRDRDNSPLHF
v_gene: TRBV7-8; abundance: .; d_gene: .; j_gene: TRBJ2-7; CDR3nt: TGTGCCAGCAGCTCAAAGACAGCCGACAGTGGCGAGCAGTACTTC; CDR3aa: CASSSKTADSGEQYF
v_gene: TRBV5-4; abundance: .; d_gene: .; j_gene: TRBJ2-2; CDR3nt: TGTGCCAGCAGCATGCCGGGAACGAACACCGGGGAGCTGTTTTTT; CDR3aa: CASSMPGTNTGELFF
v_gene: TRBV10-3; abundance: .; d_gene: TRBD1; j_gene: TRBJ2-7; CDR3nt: TGTGCCACACAGGGGGAAACCTACGAGCAGTACTTC; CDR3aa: CATQGETYEQYF
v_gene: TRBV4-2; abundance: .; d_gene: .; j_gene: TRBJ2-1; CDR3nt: TGTGCCAGCAGCCAAGCCGGACCTTACAATGAGCAGTTCTTC; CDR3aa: CASSQAGPYNEQFF
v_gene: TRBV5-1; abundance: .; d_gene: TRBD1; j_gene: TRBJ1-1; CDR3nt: TGCGCCAGCAGGCGGACAGGTACCACTGAAGCTTTCTTT; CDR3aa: CASRRTGTTEAFF
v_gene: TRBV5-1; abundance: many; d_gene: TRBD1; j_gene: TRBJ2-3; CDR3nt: TGCGCCAGCAGACAGGGGGCAGATACGCAGTATTTT; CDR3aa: CASRQGADTQYF
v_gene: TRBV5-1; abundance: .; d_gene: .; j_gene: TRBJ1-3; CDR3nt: TGCGCCAGCAGCCCCGGGACCATCGACTCTGGAAACACCATATATTTT; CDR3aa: CASSPGTIDSGNTIYF
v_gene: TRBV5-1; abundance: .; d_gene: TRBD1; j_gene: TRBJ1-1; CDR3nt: TGCGCCAGCAGCATGGGACAGTCAAGCGTCGAAGCTTTCTTT; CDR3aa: CASSMGQSSVEAFF
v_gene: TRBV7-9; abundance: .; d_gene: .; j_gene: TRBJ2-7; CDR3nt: TGTGCCAGCAGCCAACGGCTAGCAGGGGCCTACGAGCAGTACTTC; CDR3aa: CASSQRLAGAYEQYF
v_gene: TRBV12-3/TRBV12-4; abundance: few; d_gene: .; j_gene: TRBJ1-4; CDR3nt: TGTGCCAGCAGTTTATGGGTGACTAATGAAAAACTGTTTTTT; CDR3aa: CASSLWVTNEKLFF
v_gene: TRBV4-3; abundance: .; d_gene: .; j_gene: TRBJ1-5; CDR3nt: TGCGCCAGCAGCCAAGATGGGAGTCCCAGGGGTCAGCCCCAGCATTTT; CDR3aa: CASSQDGSPRGQPQHF
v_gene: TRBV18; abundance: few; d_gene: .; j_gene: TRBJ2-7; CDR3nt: TGTGCCAGCTCACCTCCCCAGCCAGGCAACGAGCAGTACTTC; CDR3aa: CASSPPQPGNEQYF
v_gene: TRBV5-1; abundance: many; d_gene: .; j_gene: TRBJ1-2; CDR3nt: TGCGCCAGCAGCCGCCTGGGAGCCGACTATGGCTACACCTTC; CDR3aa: CASSRLGADYGYTF
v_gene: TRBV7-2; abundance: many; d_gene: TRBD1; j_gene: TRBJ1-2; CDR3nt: TGTGCCAGCAGTTCGGGACAGGGCTATGGCTACACCTTC; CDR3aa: CASSSGQGYGYTF
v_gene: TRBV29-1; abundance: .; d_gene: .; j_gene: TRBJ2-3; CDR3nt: TGCAGCGTTGAGTACTACCAGGTCGATGTCCCCGACCAGGGAGTACGGAGCACAGATACGCAGTATTTT; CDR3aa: CSVEYYQVDVPDQGVRSTDTQYF
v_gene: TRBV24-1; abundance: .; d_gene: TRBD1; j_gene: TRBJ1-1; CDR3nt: TGTGCCACCCTGGTCGGACAGGGTCCCATGAACACTGAAGCTTTCTTT; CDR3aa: CATLVGQGPMNTEAFF
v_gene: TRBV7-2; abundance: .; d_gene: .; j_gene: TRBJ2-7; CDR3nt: TGTGCCAGCAGCCCAGGCTTCGTCTACGAGCAGTACTTC; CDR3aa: CASSPGFVYEQYF
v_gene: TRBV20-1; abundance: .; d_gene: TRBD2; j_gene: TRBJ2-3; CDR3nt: TGCAGTGCTAGAGGGACTAGCGGGGTGGGGGATACGCAGTATTTT; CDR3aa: CSARGTSGVGDTQYF